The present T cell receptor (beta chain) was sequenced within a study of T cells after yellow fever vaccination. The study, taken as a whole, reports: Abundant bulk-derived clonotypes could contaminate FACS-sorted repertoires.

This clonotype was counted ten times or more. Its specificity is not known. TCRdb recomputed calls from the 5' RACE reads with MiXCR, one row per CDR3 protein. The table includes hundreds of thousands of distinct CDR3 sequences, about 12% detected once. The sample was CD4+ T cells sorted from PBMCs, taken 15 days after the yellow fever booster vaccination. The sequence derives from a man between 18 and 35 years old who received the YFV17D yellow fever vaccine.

CDR3 nucleotides: TGCAGTGCTAGAGACCCCTCCTCGGCAGATACGCAGTATTTT. Translation: CSARDPSSADTQYF. The rearrangement uses TRBV20-1 and TRBJ2-3, with D unresolved. CDR1 is DFQATT and CDR2 is SNEGSKA in the germline V gene (reference sequence). Trimming removed 0 bases at V and 4 bases at J, with 11 bases between. This CDR3 is 14 amino acids long.